The entry below describes one TCR beta chain. Per germline, CDR1 MNHNS and CDR2 SASEGT. This CDR3 is built from 14 residues. V was shortened by 1 base and J by 8 bases, with 14 bases between the two germline ends. This sample is part of a study of blood T cell repertoires in COVID-19. Overall study context: The samples span acute and convalescent COVID-19 from the United States, Italy and Spain. T cells, B-cell-depleted T cells, or PBMCs supplied cDNA or gDNA.

Authors' data handling: Nucleated cell counts were estimated from reference gene primer amplification. The protocol was immunoSEQ multiplex PCR, while the TCRdb copy is restricted to in-frame clones and leaves out a portion. The D gene and trimming were derived from the DNA, and the V and J assignments and clone size from that table. The sample has 120,000 or so clones, 70% to 90% seen once. Sequenced: peripheral blood. The chain employs TRBV6-1 and TRBJ1-2, with D possibly matching TRBD1 (6 bases). The receptor's source is an elderly woman with acute or convalescent COVID-19. CDR3 in amino acids: CASSEVAGAGGYTF. The DNA for the CDR3 is TGTGCCAGCAGTGAAGTGGCAGGGGCAGGGGGCTACACCTTC.